The 13 T cell receptor beta chains given below trace back to one sample, sequenced in a study of T cell changes during pregnancy in multiple sclerosis. Measured with immunoSEQ multiplex PCR; TCRdb has only the in-frame clones, and not every one. The profile shows tens of thousands of clones, over 80% of them singletons. Sequenced here: peripheral blood, sampled in the first trimester of pregnancy. These receptors all stem from a female donor with multiple sclerosis, enrolled in a pregnancy study.

This rearrangement joins TRBV7-6 to TRBJ2-7; 10 bases align to TRBD2. Germline V gene lookup returns CDR1 SGHVS and CDR2 FNYEAQ. The CDR3 runs to 16 residues. The V and J ends lost 0 bases and 0 bases, in that order; junction bases with no gene match: 2. DNA of the CDR3: TGTGCCAGCAGCTTAGCGTCTAGCGGGAGCTCCTACGAGCAGTACTTC. Translation gives CASSLASSGSSYEQYF.

The gene calls are TRBV9 and TRBJ2-2; 13 nucleotides match TRBD2. The CDR3 loop spans 17 amino acids. With V trimmed by 0 bases and J by 5 bases, 4 bases remained unmatched. Germline CDR1 reads SGDLS; CDR2 reads YYNGEE. CDR3 region: CASSVALGLAGTGELFF. CDR3 in DNA: TGTGCCAGCAGCGTAGCTTTGGGACTAGCGGGGACCGGGGAGCTGTTTTTT.

The table lists this clone with many counts. This chain links TRBV5-1 with TRBJ2-5; TRBD1 is a possible D gene (5 bases). Germline values: CDR1 SGHRS, CDR2 YFSETQ. This CDR3 has 13 residues. Trimming took 5 bases from V and 5 from J, leaving 13 bases between them. In DNA, the CDR3 is TGCGCCAGCAGTGGTCGTAACAGGGAGACCCAGTACTTC. Encoded protein: CASSGRNRETQYF.

V gene TRBV30 combines with J gene TRBJ2-1; the match to TRBD2 covers 11 bases. The length of the CDR3 is 17 residues. The ends lost 7 bases at V and 8 bases at J; junction bases unmatched: 19. Germline assignment: CDR1 GTSNPN and CDR2 SVGIG (reference sequence). CDR3 DNA sequence: TGTGCCTCAAGGTCCCCGGCTAGCGGGAGGCTCTTGGATGAGCAGTTCTTC. It yields the protein CASRSPASGRLLDEQFF.

This rearrangement joins TRBV27 to TRBJ2-7; 8 bases line up with TRBD2. Germline V gene sequence: CDR1 MNHEY, CDR2 SMNVEV (reference sequence). The CDR3 extends over 15 amino acids. The J segment lost 0 bases and the V segment lost 6 bases, leaving 7 bases of the junction unmatched. The CDR3 protein is CASSSTSAISYEQYF. As DNA, the CDR3 is TGTGCCAGCAGCTCGACTAGCGCCATCTCCTACGAGCAGTACTTC.

The rearrangement links TRBV6-5 to TRBJ2-1; 12 nucleotides line up with TRBD2. The germline gives CDR1 MNHEY, CDR2 SVGAGI. The V gene end was trimmed by 4 bases and the J gene end by 12 bases; junction bases not matched to a gene: 10. The CDR3 covers 15 residues. CDR3 region: CASSSLAGGQYWQFF. CDR3 in DNA: TGTGCCAGCAGTTCCCTAGCGGGGGGGCAATATTGGCAGTTCTTC.

The V gene is TRBV11-2, the J gene TRBJ2-7, with 10 bases aligning to TRBD2. Germline V gene data show CDR1 as SGHAT and CDR2 as FQNNGV. The J segment lost 4 bases and the V segment lost 5 bases, leaving 8 bases of the junction unmatched. This CDR3 comprises 15 residues. CDR3 protein: CASSPRAGGPYEQYF. Written as DNA, the CDR3 is TGTGCCAGCAGCCCAAGAGCGGGGGGGCCGTACGAGCAGTACTTC.

The CDR3 region is CASSSLRGRSNTEAFF. Here the CDR3 DNA reads TGTGCCAGCAGTTCTCTCAGGGGGCGGTCGAACACTGAAGCTTTCTTT. The V and J genes are TRBV6-5 and TRBJ1-1; TRBD1 matches at 8 bases. The CDR3 spans 16 residues. V shed 4 bases, J shed 1 base, and the junction held 8 bases outside the gene matches. Germline V lookup: CDR1 MNHEY, CDR2 SVGAGI.

The chain is built from TRBV5-4 and TRBJ2-3, with TRBD2 matching 10 bases. The CDR3 spans 14 residues. V shed 2 bases, J shed 8 bases, and the junction held 5 bases outside the gene matches. Germline V CDR1 and CDR2: SGHNT, YYREEE (reference sequence). CDR3 coding DNA: TGTGCCAGCAGCTTAACTAGCGGGATGGTTACGCAGTATTTT. Residues: CASSLTSGMVTQYF.

The V call is TRBV30, the J call TRBJ1-1; D remains ambiguous. CDR1 is GTSNPN, CDR2 SVGIG, per germline (reference sequence). The CDR3 runs 11 residues. V lost 6 bases, J lost 0 bases, and 5 bases lay in between. CDR3: CACQVNTEAFF. Written as DNA, the CDR3 is TGTGCCTGCCAGGTGAACACTGAAGCTTTCTTT.

This rearrangement joins TRBV5-1 to TRBJ1-2, with a weak D call TRBD1 (5 bases). Germline V gives CDR1 SGHRS, CDR2 YFSETQ. Trimming stripped 0 bases from V and 7 bases from J, with 10 bases between. This CDR3 comprises 13 residues. The CDR3 is CASSLGGALGYTF. As DNA, the CDR3 is TGCGCCAGCAGCTTGGGCGGGGCCCTTGGCTACACCTTC.

V gene TRBV7-2 combines with J gene TRBJ1-3, with D possibly TRBD1 on 6 matching bases. Trimming took 3 bases from V and 0 from J, leaving 12 bases between them. This CDR3 is built from 16 residues. Germline V gene data show CDR1 as SGHTA and CDR2 as FQGNSA. The CDR3 coding sequence is TGTGCCAGCAGCTTGGGGGCCCCTCTCTCTGGAAACACCATATATTTT. Encoded protein: CASSLGAPLSGNTIYF.

The chain uses TRBV14 and TRBJ2-1; a possible D gene is TRBD1 (5 bases). The ends were cut back, 1 base at V and 6 bases at J, with 7 bases in the middle. The CDR3 loop spans 13 amino acids. CDR1 is SGHDN and CDR2 is FVKESK in the germline V gene. CDR3 region: CASSQVGANEQFF. The CDR3 DNA reads TGTGCCAGCAGCCAAGTAGGGGCCAATGAGCAGTTCTTC. Based on the CDR3 plus reference TRBV14 and TRBJ2-1, the full variable domain is EAGVTQFPSHSVIEKGQTVTLRCDPISGHDNLYWYRRVMGKEIKFLLHFVKESKQDESGMPNNRFLAERTGGTYSTLKVQPAELEDSGVYFCASSQVGANEQFFGPGTRLTVL.